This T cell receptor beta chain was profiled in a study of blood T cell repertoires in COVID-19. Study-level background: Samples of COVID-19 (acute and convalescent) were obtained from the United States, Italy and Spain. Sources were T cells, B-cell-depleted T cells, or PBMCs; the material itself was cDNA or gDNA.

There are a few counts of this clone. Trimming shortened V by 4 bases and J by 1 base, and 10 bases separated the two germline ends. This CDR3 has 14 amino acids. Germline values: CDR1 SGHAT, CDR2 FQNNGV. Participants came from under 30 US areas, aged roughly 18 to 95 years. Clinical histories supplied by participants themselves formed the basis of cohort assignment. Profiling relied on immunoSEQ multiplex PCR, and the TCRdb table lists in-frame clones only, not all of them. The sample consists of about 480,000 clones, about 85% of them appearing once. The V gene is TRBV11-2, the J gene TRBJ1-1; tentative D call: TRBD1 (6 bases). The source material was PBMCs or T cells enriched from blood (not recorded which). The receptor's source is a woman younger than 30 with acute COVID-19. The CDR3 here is CASSYRQENTEAFF. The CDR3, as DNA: TGTGCCAGCAGCTACCGACAGGAGAACACTGAAGCTTTCTTT.